This note documents a single T cell receptor (beta chain) sequence. Its antigen remains unidentified. Base qualities are not recorded, but no much larger clone differs from it by a single base. The immunoSEQ hsTCRB v3.0 assay was used at survey level resolution to sequence the TRB variable region. The target sequencing depth for TRB was roughly 35,000-50,000 T-cell genomes per sample. Pooled TRB libraries were sequenced on an Illumina MiSeq with a v3 150-cycle kit. The source study handled its data this way. Analysis of repertoires was carried out in R inside a reproducible Nextflow workflow spanning QC, data transformation and analysis. LymphoSeq2, an R package for AIRR-Seq data exploration, was used to implement custom analyses. After excluding a handful of samples that yielded fewer than 5000 total TRB sequences, 190 or so HIV repertoires remained for analysis. Of the roughly 180 retained HIV repertoires, about 61 were collected before and roughly 130 after ART initiation. Repertoires were downsampled to 5000 TRB nucleotide sequences, with summary statistics averaged over 100 downsampling iterations. The analysis kept only TRB sequences whose CDR3 regions were at least seven amino acids long. Two measures captured diversity: a Shannon entropy-derived clonality score and the Gini coefficient. Repertoire networks linked the top 5000 CDR3 amino acid sequences whenever two sequences differed by an edit distance of one. For TRB CDR3 amino acid sequences, GLIPH2 was used to predict antigen specificity groups and MHC restriction. To flag known associations with CMV, EBV, HIV or tissue antigens, CDR3 amino acid sequences were compared against VDJdb and McPAS-TCR. Pre-ART, post-ART and control groups were compared with Wilcoxon signed-rank tests and Holm-Bonferroni correction. Imported from immuneACCESS, the table was reduced by TCRdb to in-frame sequences with V and J called. These copies leave out some clones; in studies compared against another copy, an unresolved V gene accounts for under half, and the cause of the remainder is not known. Clonal size and the V and J genes are those of that table, whereas D and trimming came from the DNA. The sample contains 20,000 to 30,000 clones, almost 85% of them found a single time. Jointly, the top ten make up about 5% of the sample.

Participants were included only if at least one PBMC sample before ART initiation and at least two post-ART samples were available. Every participant with HIV received treatment in the United States of America. Cryopreserved samples of about 0.95-10 million PBMC were thawed and washed before DNA extraction. At the time of the earliest PBMC sample for each participant with HIV, ages ranged from roughly 23 to 60 years. PBMC samples from each participant spanned 1-4 timepoints before ART initiation and 2-8 timepoints after ART initiation, with a median of 7 samples. Serial HIV viral load, CD4+ T-cell count, ART history and demographic data were obtained for every participant. Genomic DNA was extracted from unsorted PBMC with a Qiagen kit on a QIAcube, with processing performed in batches of 12 samples. The data derive from a study of long-term antiretroviral therapy in people with HIV (dated by TCRdb to 2022 to 2024). Regarding the research as a whole: The earliest samples were collected roughly a decade before the 2015 WHO recommendation for immediate ART, at a time when ART was usually postponed until CD4 counts fell. A retrospective serial study tested whether ART initiation and durable HIV suppression were associated with changes in peripheral blood TRB repertoire composition and diversity. A total of 192 cryopreserved PBMC samples were contributed to the cohort by 30 adults with confirmed HIV infection, with samples collected serially over a mean of roughly six years (range 1-12). About 40% of the roughly 30 participants with HIV were female. No cross-contamination during QIAcube processing turned up in test extractions that ran a monoclonal T-cell line alongside 33 polyclonal samples. General conclusions and limits of the study: Since PBMC availability was limited, sequencing covered only the TCR beta chain, with no alpha chain pairing. HIV repertoires had narrower CDR3 length ranges than controls, and the network structure suggested an antigen-experienced repertoire that shifted only slightly toward naive after ART. Unsorted PBMC were profiled instead of sorted CD4+ and CD8+ T cells because pre-ART samples had limited cell numbers. Inferences about post-ART repertoire changes are limited because no data were available on ART adherence, viral resistance or therapy changes. The samples span the years 2004 to 2017, and the ART regimens used at that time may not be as effective as current regimens. The repertoire was dominated across all time points by expanded TRB clones identified before ART initiation, although this dominance was seen to fluctuate and to decrease in many PLHIV after ART. ART initiation was associated with a significant increase in TRB diversity, but diversity stayed significantly below transplant donor controls even after long-term ART.

The TCR was taken from a woman between 25 and 40 years old with HIV. The specimen comprised unsorted PBMCs, sampled 1.1 years before starting antiretroviral therapy.

The CDR3 in this case is CASSQGGGAYNEQFF. At the DNA level, the sequence is TGCGCCAGCAGCCAAGGCGGGGGGGCATACAATGAGCAGTTCTTC. This chain is built from TRBV4-1 and TRBJ2-1, with TRBD2 identical over 9 junction bases. After removal of 1 base from V and 4 bases from J, the junction retains 2 bases not matched to a gene. Counted from cysteine to phenylalanine, this CDR3 has 15 amino acids. Here the CDR3 DNA is all that survives: 45 bases in frame from base 1. CDR1 and CDR2 are read off the germline V gene as MGHRA and YSYEKL.